Below are 30 T cell receptor beta chains sequenced from a single sample in a study of T cell clones after liver transplantation (dated by TCRdb to the late 2010s). Library preparation was by the immunoSEQ multiplex PCR assay. Held by TCRdb, this immuneACCESS table contains in-frame sequences only and omits some clones. Under half of the omission traces to an unresolved V gene where checked; the cause of the rest is unknown. The table for this sample lists 50,000 or so clones; roughly 74% of them were counted only once. The ten largest clones take up around 9.4% of the sample. The source was CD4+ T cells from blood, collected roughly 55 months after liver transplant. All receptors derive from a human patient who received a liver transplant. After a transplant, some T cells may be the graft donor's own cells.

This sequence joins TRBV19 and TRBJ1-2; TRBD1 matches 7 bases. CDR1 is LNHDA, CDR2 SQIVND, per germline (reference sequence). J lost 2 bases, V lost 2 bases, and 2 bases had no gene match. CDR3 length equals 14 residues. The CDR3 region is CASSIRQGNYGYTF. CDR3 DNA: TGTGCCAGTAGTATAAGACAGGGCAACTATGGCTACACCTTC.

Points on this clone: This sample includes further DNA sequences coding for the same CDR3. The chain carries TRBV5-4 and TRBJ2-5; 8 nucleotides line up with TRBD1. The V gene end was trimmed by 4 bases and the J gene end by 2 bases; junction bases not matched to a gene: 4. Germline CDR1 SGHNT, CDR2 YYREEE (reference sequence). This CDR3 region has 14 residues. The CDR3 DNA follows: TGTGCCAGCAGCCCCGGACAGGGACAAGAGACCCAGTACTTC. Its translation is CASSPGQGQETQYF.

The chain employs TRBV6-4 and TRBJ1-1; 7 bases are a match to TRBD1. The CDR3 extends over 15 amino acids. V shed 3 bases and J 4 bases; nucleotides not matched to a gene: 8. Germline V lookup: CDR1 MRHNA, CDR2 SNTAGT. The CDR3 DNA follows: TGTGCCAGCAGTGAACAGGGGTATGGGTCCACTGAAGCTTTCTTT. Residues: CASSEQGYGSTEAFF.

The V and J genes are TRBV27 and TRBJ2-6; D is perhaps TRBD1 (6 bases). Germline lookup yields CDR1 MNHEY and CDR2 SMNVEV (reference sequence). This CDR3 region has 14 residues. V was cut by 10 bases and J by 4 bases, with 14 bases left in between. CDR3 sequence reads: CAIAQGRGANVLTF. CDR3 sequence (DNA): TGTGCCATCGCCCAGGGGCGCGGGGCCAACGTCCTGACTTTC.

By share, this clone ranks as medium-sized (0.01 to 0.1%). V gene TRBV2 combines with J gene TRBJ1-1; unclear D gene. The CDR3 is made up of 14 amino acids. Trimming took off 2 bases at V and 8 bases at J, with 15 bases between the two ends. Germline V lookup: CDR1 SNHLY, CDR2 FYNNEI. The DNA of the CDR3 is TGTGCCAGCAGTGAATTGGGCAGCGCTGGGGAAGCTTTCTTT. It specifies CASSELGSAGEAFF. Full variable domain (rest looked up from reference TRBV2 and TRBJ1-1): EPEVTQTPSHQVTQMGQEVILRCVPISNHLYFYWYRQILGQKVEFLVSFYNNEISEKSEIFDDQFSVERPDGSNFTLKIRSTKLEDSAMYFCASSELGSAGEAFFGQGTRLTVV.

The rearrangement links TRBV11-2 to TRBJ2-1, with D perhaps given as TRBD1 or TRBD2 (7 bases each). The CDR3 consists of 15 residues. CDR1 is SGHAT and CDR2 is FQNNGV in the germline V gene. The V and J ends lost 8 bases and 9 bases respectively, with 23 bases between them. CDR3 nucleotides: TGTGCCAGCGGACCAGCAGGGGGGGTAATTCGTGAGCAGTTCTTC. It codes for CASGPAGGVIREQFF.

This clone has a single count. The chain couples TRBV4-1 to TRBJ1-1; tentative D call: TRBD1 (6 bases). V lost 7 bases, J lost 1 base, and 13 bases lay in between. This CDR3 has 14 amino acids. Looked up from germline, CDR1 is MGHRA and CDR2 is YSYEKL. The CDR3 nucleotides are TGCGCCAGCACTGGACTGACAGGGAACACTGAAGCTTTCTTT. This sequence encodes CASTGLTGNTEAFF.

This sequence joins TRBV5-1 and TRBJ1-1, with a weak D call TRBD1 (5 bases). Trimming left V 5 bases short and J 5 bases short, with 19 bases between. From germline, CDR1 is SGHRS and CDR2 YFSETQ. This CDR3 is built from 15 residues. The CDR3 loop is CASRMGVGEGTEAFF. The CDR3, as DNA: TGCGCCAGCAGAATGGGGGTTGGGGAGGGGACTGAAGCTTTCTTT.

The chain recombines TRBV14 with TRBJ1-1; possibly TRBD1 for D (5 bases). The germline V gene encodes CDR1 SGHDN and CDR2 FVKESK. V lost 7 bases and J 0 bases, leaving 9 bases between the germline ends. The CDR3 extends over 13 amino acids. The CDR3 loop is CASMAGMNTEAFF. The CDR3 nucleotides read TGTGCCAGCATGGCAGGGATGAACACTGAAGCTTTCTTT.

V is TRBV28 and J is TRBJ1-1, with TRBD1 matching over 8 bases. V trimming: 2 bases; J trimming: 4 bases; junction bases outside the gene matches: 3. Germline V gives CDR1 MDHEN, CDR2 SYDVKM. The CDR3 runs to 14 residues. CDR3 protein: CASSLAGGGTEAFF. The CDR3 DNA reads TGTGCCAGCAGTTTAGCAGGGGGCGGCACTGAAGCTTTCTTT.

The V and J genes are TRBV7-9 and TRBJ1-2; D might be TRBD1 (5 bases). V was cut by 2 bases and J by 4 bases, with 14 bases left in between. Germline V gene lookup returns CDR1 SEHNR and CDR2 FQNEAQ (reference sequence). The CDR3 is 15 residues long. The CDR3 is CASSLSRDGGYGYTF. CDR3 DNA sequence: TGTGCCAGCAGCTTAAGCCGGGACGGAGGCTATGGCTACACCTTC. The entire variable domain, with the rest obtained from reference TRBV7-9 and TRBJ1-2, is as follows: DTGVSQNPRHKITKRGQNVTFRCDPISEHNRLYWYRQTLGQGPEFLTYFQNEAQLEKSRLLSDRFSAERPKGSFSTLEIQRTEQGDSAMYLCASSLSRDGGYGYTFGSGTRLTVV.

This sequence joins TRBV7-9 and TRBJ1-2, with D unclear. V was pared by 1 base and J by 5 bases, with 8 bases between. Germline CDR1 and CDR2: SEHNR and FQNEAQ (reference sequence). CDR3 length: 13 residues. The CDR3 nucleotides are TGTGCCAGCAGCTTAGATGAGGTTTATGGCTACACCTTC. Translating gives CASSLDEVYGYTF.

The chain has TRBV7-8 and TRBJ2-1; D gene ambiguous. Germline assignment: CDR1 SGHVS and CDR2 FQNEAQ. The CDR3 has 14 amino acids. The ends were cut back, 5 bases at V and 4 bases at J, with 12 bases in the middle. The CDR3 DNA reads as TGTGCCAGCAGCCGATCAACTGGATACAATGAGCAGTTCTTC. As protein: CASSRSTGYNEQFF.

The chain uses TRBV5-1 and TRBJ1-2; D unclear. CDR3 length: 14 amino acids. With 0 bases removed from V and 7 bases from J, the gap between germline ends came to 13 bases. CDR1 SGHRS and CDR2 YFSETQ come from the germline V gene. The CDR3 sequence: CASSLVSLEGGYTF. The CDR3 DNA follows: TGCGCCAGCAGCTTGGTCTCCCTGGAAGGTGGCTACACCTTC.

The genes are TRBV2 and TRBJ1-5; D remains ambiguous. Germline-derived CDR1 and CDR2 are SNHLY and FYNNEI. The CDR3 runs 14 residues. The V gene lost 6 bases and the J gene lost 7 bases, with 16 bases spanning the gap. The CDR3 DNA sequence: TGTGCCAGCAGGAGTTTACATCCGGGACAGCCCCAGCATTTT. Translated: CASRSLHPGQPQHF.

The chain is built from TRBV6-6 and TRBJ1-5, with 7 nucleotides matching TRBD1. Germline-derived CDR1 and CDR2 are MNHNY and SVGAGI (reference sequence). The V gene end was trimmed by 2 bases and the J gene end by 3 bases; junction bases not matched to a gene: 4. The length of the CDR3 is 15 residues. DNA of the CDR3: TGTGCCAGCAGTTACCAAGGACAGGTCAATCAGCCCCAGCATTTT. This translates into CASSYQGQVNQPQHF.

Only one count was recorded for this clone. This sequence joins TRBV7-2 and TRBJ2-1; D might be TRBD1 (6 bases). Trimming removed 1 base at V and 3 bases at J, with 10 bases between. There are 15 residues in the CDR3. Germline CDR1 reads SGHTA; CDR2 reads FQGNSA. CDR3 bases: TGTGCCAGCAGCTTAGATCGAGGGGGCTACAATGAGCAGTTCTTC. This sequence encodes CASSLDRGGYNEQFF.

This clone turned up a few times. The CDR3: CATKQGINTEAFF. The CDR3 nucleotides are TGTGCCACCAAACAGGGGATAAACACTGAAGCTTTCTTT. The chain uses TRBV10-3 and TRBJ1-1; 7 nucleotides agree with TRBD1. J gave up 2 bases and V 10 bases, and 7 bases lay outside the gene matches. Germline V lookup: CDR1 ENHRY, CDR2 SYGVKD. This CDR3 contains 13 residues.

A few counts support this clone. V usage is TRBV10-3 and J usage is TRBJ1-6; 12 positions agree with TRBD1. CDR3 length: 16 residues. Germline-derived CDR1 and CDR2 are ENHRY and SYGVKD. V lost 4 bases and J lost 7; bases outside the gene matches: 5. The CDR3 is CAISAGTGGENSPLHF. Here the CDR3 DNA reads TGTGCCATCAGTGCCGGGACAGGGGGCGAAAATTCACCCCTCCACTTT.

This clone was seen just once. The chain recombines TRBV9 with TRBJ2-3; D not certain. The CDR3 runs 14 residues. Germline lookup yields CDR1 SGDLS and CDR2 YYNGEE. V lost 0 bases to trimming and J lost 3 bases, with 8 bases between them. The CDR3 spells CASSVGVGTDTQYF. For the CDR3, the DNA is TGTGCCAGCAGCGTAGGGGTAGGGACAGATACGCAGTATTTT.

This sequence joins TRBV6-1 and TRBJ1-1; tentatively, D is TRBD1 (5 bases). Germline V gives CDR1 MNHNS, CDR2 SASEGT. Trimming removed 3 bases from V and 2 bases from J, with 16 bases in between. This CDR3 is 16 amino acids long. The CDR3: CASSEDGRGRNTEAFF. CDR3 bases: TGTGCCAGCAGTGAGGACGGACGGGGGAGAAACACTGAAGCTTTCTTT.

This clone has only a few counts. The rearrangement uses TRBV13 and TRBJ1-6, with 8 bases matching TRBD1. CDR1 is PRHDT and CDR2 is FYEKMQ in the germline V gene (reference sequence). Losses at the gene ends were 5 bases for V and 7 bases for J; bases not matched to a gene: 7. This CDR3 is 15 amino acids long. CDR3 coding DNA: TGTGCCAGCAGCCCCTCAGGGGGCGCCAATTCACCCCTCCACTTT. Translating it yields CASSPSGGANSPLHF.

The rearrangement joins TRBV5-1 to TRBJ2-2; possibly TRBD2 for D (6 bases). The germline V gene has CDR1 SGHRS and CDR2 YFSETQ. The V end was cut by 0 bases, the J end by 1 base, with 7 bases between. This CDR3 has 15 residues. This CDR3 reads CASSLDGGNTGELFF. The CDR3 nucleotides read TGCGCCAGCAGCTTGGACGGGGGGAACACCGGGGAGCTGTTTTTT.

About this clone itself: At one end the junction does not follow the germline gene, possibly because of a read error. The rearrangement joins TRBV15 to TRBJ2-7, with D perhaps matching TRBD1 (6 bases). This CDR3 has 12 residues. In germline, CDR1 is LNHNV, CDR2 YYDKDF (reference sequence). The CDR3 spells CATSRDNTGKRF. CDR3 coding DNA: TGTGCCACCAGCAGAGATAATACAGGGAAGAGGTTC.

V is TRBV9 and J is TRBJ1-1; TRBD1 matches 8 bases. V trimming: 4 bases; J trimming: 0 bases; junction bases outside the gene matches: 8. There are 16 residues in the CDR3. Per the germline V gene, CDR1 is SGDLS and CDR2 is YYNGEE. The CDR3 reads CASSPGTGLMNTEAFF. The CDR3 DNA is TGTGCCAGCAGCCCGGGGACAGGACTTATGAACACTGAAGCTTTCTTT.

The V and J genes are TRBV28 and TRBJ1-2; D gene unclear. The germline V gene has CDR1 MDHEN and CDR2 SYDVKM. This CDR3 comprises 19 residues. Between the trimmed V and J ends, which lost 6 bases and 8 bases, there was a span of 34 bases. The CDR3 protein is CASSPDVRAGIGGRAGYTF. DNA for the CDR3: TGTGCCAGCAGCCCCGACGTGAGAGCCGGAATAGGAGGTCGCGCGGGCTACACCTTC.

Of note for this clone: This specimen includes other DNA sequences encoding the same CDR3. V usage is TRBV7-8 and J usage is TRBJ1-5; D unclear. The CDR3 has 12 amino acids. Per the germline V gene, CDR1 is SGHVS and CDR2 is FQNEAQ. V was shortened by 1 base and J by 9 bases, with 7 bases between the two germline ends. The CDR3 loop reads CASSLDRGPQHF. The CDR3 DNA is TGTGCCAGCAGCTTAGATAGAGGGCCCCAGCATTTT.

The CDR3, as DNA: TGTGCCAGCGCGAAGGGGGCGGGGGAGACCCAGTACTTC. It is translated as CASAKGAGETQYF. This rearrangement joins TRBV7-3 to TRBJ2-5, with a possible D match to TRBD1 (7 bases). CDR1 is SGHTA and CDR2 is FQGTGA in the germline V gene. V lost 8 bases and J lost 5, with 15 bases in between. This CDR3 is 13 amino acids long.

V and J are TRBV11-1 and TRBJ2-1, with 10 bases that match TRBD2. The CDR3 has 16 amino acids. V shed 6 bases and J 4 bases; nucleotides not matched to a gene: 9. The V gene's germline CDR1 is SGHAT and CDR2 FQDESV (reference sequence). The CDR3 reads CASRLRSGGGYNEQFF. The CDR3 DNA is TGTGCCAGCAGACTGAGAAGCGGGGGGGGTTACAATGAGCAGTTCTTC.

The chain combines TRBV6-6 with TRBJ1-2; no clear D gene. Trimming removed 0 bases from V and 0 bases from J, with 5 bases in between. The CDR3 has 14 amino acids. Germline CDR1 MNHNY, CDR2 SVGAGI (reference sequence). The CDR3 reads CASSYSHPNYGYTF. The DNA for the CDR3 is TGTGCCAGCAGTTACTCGCACCCTAACTATGGCTACACCTTC.